The clone carrying this T cell receptor (beta chain) was seen repeatedly, ten times or more. Its antigen is not identified. This CDR3 comprises 15 residues. CDR1 LNHDA and CDR2 SQIVND come from the germline V gene (reference sequence). The junction had 9 bases not matched to a gene; V was cut back by 6 bases and J by 9 bases. The data stem from a study of T cells in Graves' hyperthyroidism and ophthalmopathy. On the basis of clinical symptoms, serum thyroxine and TRAb, thyroid ultrasound and orbital computed tomography, diagnoses were made. The authors obtained PBMCs from 7.5 to 10 ml of fresh peripheral blood. Amplified regions were TCR beta CDR3 sequences from RNA transcripts. A set of HTBI primers served as the primers for a first-round RT-PCR of the TCR CDR3. TCRdb reprocessed the multiplex PCR reads with MiXCR, giving one entry per CDR3 protein. Among about 400,000 distinct CDR3 sequences, less than 20% were seen once, and the ten largest hold 7.7%.

Study-wide findings and caveats: Stable hyperthyroidism was separated from ophthalmopathy by a model based on 13 V-J features.

The source of this sequence is a woman between 18 and 29 years old with Graves' hyperthyroidism. The sequencing sample was made of blood. J is TRBJ1-6 and V is TRBV19; 9 bases match TRBD1. The CDR3 loop is CASRNSGTGSSPLHF. The CDR3 coding sequence is TGTGCCAGTAGAAACTCCGGGACAGGGAGTTCACCCCTCCACTTT.